This paragraph covers one T cell receptor beta chain sequence. Its antigen is currently unknown. With 0 bases removed from V and 9 bases from J, the gap between germline ends came to 15 bases. CDR3 length: 15 residues. Germline CDR1 is ENHRY and CDR2 is SYGVKD. Every TCR beta cDNA library bore unique molecular identifiers. TCRdb re-called the PCR reads with MiXCR, one entry per CDR3 protein. The sample yields a few hundred thousand distinct CDR3 sequences, approximately 38% seen once. This entry is derived from a study of post-analysis software for immune sequencing data. About the research overall: Disease courses included relapsing-remitting, secondary progressive and progressive-relapsing multiple sclerosis.

Findings and caveats of the study: Clustering by F measure revealed strong co-clustering among samples prepared together in one batch. Included in a set of about five TRBV segments more frequent in patients than controls were TRBV5-6, TRBV5-1 and TRBV20-1.

The clonotype was recovered from a girl aged 2 to 10 with multiple sclerosis. Sequencing was performed on blood. J is TRBJ2-1 and V is TRBV10-3; weak D call: TRBD2 (6 bases). The CDR3 bases are TGTGCCATCAGTGAGTCGGAGGGGAGGCTAGGTGAGCAGTTCTTC. Its protein is CAISESEGRLGEQFF.